This TCR beta chain is from a study of T cell repertoires in cytomegalovirus infection. Only a few counts were recorded for this clonotype. The ends lost 8 bases at V and 6 bases at J; junction bases unmatched: 19. The CDR3 is 17 residues long. TCRdb ran MiXCR on the reads and lists one entry per CDR3 protein. The sample lists around 740,000 distinct CDR3 sequences; 35% to 45% were seen once. The source is a human donor in good health (CMV status not recorded). Some clones in this sample may be carry-over from other donors' samples. The rearrangement links TRBV12-3 or TRBV12-4 to TRBJ2-1; 7 bases line up with TRBD2. Sequenced: PBMCs. CDR3 protein: CASPLLAKAGQTNEQFF. In DNA form, the CDR3 reads TGTGCCAGCCCTTTACTAGCGAAAGCTGGGCAAACCAATGAGCAGTTCTTC.